Listed here is a single T cell receptor (beta chain). The antigen is not known. TCRdb reprocessed the reads with MiXCR, giving one entry per CDR3 protein. The sample holds around 300,000 distinct CDR3 sequences; roughly a fifth are singletons and the top ten take roughly 20%. The data originate from a study of T cell repertoires in cytomegalovirus infection. For the study at large: Public signatures in TCR beta pointed to CMV infection and matching HLA type. General study findings and limits: Cumulated frequencies of public TCR beta families served to identify carriers of CMV plus the relevant HLA.

The source of this sequence is a human donor in good health (CMV status not recorded). Some clones in this sample may be carry-over from other donors' samples. The sequenced sample was cultured PBMCs, obtained from culture after CMV antigen stimulation.

CDR3 region: CASSRRGGSYEQYF. The CDR3 nucleotides are TGTGCCAGCAGCCGACGGGGGGGATCCTACGAGCAGTACTTC. This sequence joins TRBV11-1 and TRBJ2-7; TRBD2 agrees at 8 bases. The germline CDR1 and CDR2 sequences are SGHAT and FQDESV (reference sequence). V was pared by 5 bases and J by 1 base, with 4 bases of the junction left unmatched. The CDR3 extends over 14 amino acids.